Shown below are 24 T cell receptor beta chains from a single sample sequenced in a study of human T cells and chemical hapten exposure. MiXCR was run by TCRdb on the RACE reads, yielding one entry per CDR3 protein. The sample holds more than 100,000 distinct CDR3 sequences; roughly 15% are singletons and the top ten take around 0.84%. Time point of the sample: patch test 1, 2 weeks after DPC sensitization. The treatment denotes: therapeutic diphenylcyclopropenone sensitization with weekly scalp DPC. The input for sequencing was whole blood, taken in connection with sensitization to the hapten diphenylcyclopropenone (DPC). These receptor sequences come from a man younger than 35 with alopecia areata. Some clones in this sample may be carry-over from other donors' samples.

This clonotype appeared a few times. The chain has TRBV28 and TRBJ2-1, with 8 nucleotides matching TRBD2. CDR3 length: 13 amino acids. After removal of 6 bases from V and 7 bases from J, the junction contained 5 bases not matched to a gene. CDR1 is MDHEN and CDR2 is SYDVKM in the germline V gene. The CDR3 protein is CASRGLGTNEQFF. CDR3 DNA sequence: TGTGCCAGCAGGGGACTAGGGACGAATGAGCAGTTCTTC.

This clonotype was detected ten times or more. The chain uses TRBV28 and TRBJ1-5; D call uncertain. CDR1 and CDR2 from the germline V gene are MDHEN and SYDVKM. V lost 8 bases, J lost 7 bases, and 15 bases lay in between. This CDR3 spans 13 amino acids. CDR3 bases: TGTGCCAGCGGCACATTCTCGGGGCAGCCCCAGCATTTT. The encoded protein is CASGTFSGQPQHF.

This clonotype was detected ten times or more. This chain uses TRBV11-2 with TRBJ1-1; possible D gene TRBD1, 6 bases. The V gene lost 2 bases and the J gene lost 8 bases, with 15 bases spanning the gap. Germline lookup yields CDR1 SGHAT and CDR2 FQNNGV. This CDR3 contains 14 residues. Here the CDR3 reads CASSLNHRATEAFF. For the CDR3, the DNA is TGTGCCAGCAGCTTAAATCACAGGGCAACGGAAGCTTTCTTT.

V gene TRBV12-5 combines with J gene TRBJ2-7; TRBD1 aligns across 9 bases. After removal of 6 bases from V and 3 bases from J, the junction contained 9 bases not matched to a gene. The CDR3 has 15 amino acids. Germline assignment: CDR1 LGHNT and CDR2 FRNRAP. The CDR3 nucleotides are TGTGCTAGTGGATCCTTCCGACAGGGGGGCTACGAGCAGTACGTC. This gives the protein CASGSFRQGGYEQYV.

This clonotype was counted only a few times. The genes are TRBV7-3 and TRBJ2-1, with D perhaps matching TRBD1 or TRBD2 (5 bases each). This CDR3 region has 16 residues. V shed 2 bases and J shed 4 bases, with 15 bases lying between them. The germline V gene encodes CDR1 SGHTA and CDR2 FQGTGA. The CDR3 sequence: CASSLSGDLRYNEQFF. CDR3 bases: TGTGCCAGCAGCTTATCTGGGGACCTAAGATACAATGAGCAGTTCTTC.

This clonotype was seen only a few times. This sequence joins TRBV5-5 and TRBJ1-6; D may be TRBD1 (6 bases). V was shortened by 5 bases and J by 5 bases, with 14 bases between the two germline ends. Germline loops: CDR1 SGHKS, CDR2 YYEKEE (reference sequence). This CDR3 is 15 amino acids long. The CDR3 region is CASRLMGADNSPLHF. In DNA, the CDR3 is TGTGCCAGCAGGCTGATGGGGGCTGATAATTCACCCCTCCACTTT.

V and J are TRBV12-3 or TRBV12-4 and TRBJ2-5; 7 nucleotides line up with TRBD1. The CDR3 runs 13 residues. Unmatched junction bases numbered 7, after V lost 7 bases and J lost 5 bases. CDR3 sequence: CASTSTGYETQYF. CDR3 in DNA: TGTGCCAGCACCTCGACAGGGTATGAGACCCAGTACTTC.

This clonotype was found a few times. V usage is TRBV11-3 and J usage is TRBJ2-1, with TRBD1 matching over 10 bases. The CDR3 has 15 amino acids. Germline V gene lookup returns CDR1 SGHNT and CDR2 YENEEA. The J segment lost 2 bases and the V segment lost 5 bases, leaving 3 bases of the junction unmatched. The CDR3 DNA sequence: TGTGCCAGCAGCCAAGACAGGGGGCCCTACAATGAGCAGTTCTTC. This sequence encodes CASSQDRGPYNEQFF.

CDR3 sequence reads: CASSRGDRGRTEAFF. CDR3 DNA: TGTGCCAGCTCCCGGGGGGACAGGGGGCGTACTGAAGCTTTCTTT. The chain joins TRBV18 to TRBJ1-1; 12 nucleotides line up with TRBD1. Per germline, CDR1 KGHSH and CDR2 LQKENI. Trimming at V came to 6 bases and at J to 5 bases, leaving 7 bases not matched to a gene. The CDR3 contains 15 residues.

This clonotype was detected many times. The chain joins TRBV10-3 to TRBJ2-6; TRBD2 matches 10 bases. The length of the CDR3 is 19 residues. Germline lookup yields CDR1 ENHRY and CDR2 SYGVKD. The ends lost 2 bases at V and 3 bases at J; junction bases unmatched: 10. CDR3 in amino acids: CAISEPLAGGAHGANVLTF. CDR3 in DNA: TGTGCCATCAGTGAGCCGTTAGCGGGGGGTGCGCATGGGGCCAACGTCCTGACTTTC.

The chain uses TRBV4-2 and TRBJ1-3; possibly TRBD1 for D (6 bases). V gave up 0 bases and J gave up 0 bases, with 9 bases separating them. The germline V gene encodes CDR1 LGHNA and CDR2 YNFKEQ. This CDR3 is built from 16 residues. In DNA form, the CDR3 reads TGTGCCAGCAGCCAAGAATGGGGGCTCTCTGGAAACACCATATATTTT. It is translated as CASSQEWGLSGNTIYF.

This clonotype was found once. CDR3 DNA sequence: TGCGCCAGCAGCCAATCGATGACAGGGAACACTGAAGCTTTCTTT. It encodes CASSQSMTGNTEAFF. The chain carries TRBV5-1 and TRBJ1-1; TRBD1 might be the D (6 bases). The germline V gene has CDR1 SGHRS and CDR2 YFSETQ. V was cut by 4 bases and J by 1 base, with 14 bases left in between. This CDR3 has 15 amino acids.

This clonotype was seen a handful of times. The gene calls are TRBV11-2 and TRBJ1-1; TRBD1 agrees at 8 bases. V shed 5 bases and J 12 bases; nucleotides not matched to a gene: 14. Germline V CDR1 and CDR2: SGHAT, FQNNGV. The CDR3 covers 14 residues. This chain's CDR3 is CASSPTGTGQESFF. The CDR3 nucleotides are TGTGCCAGCAGCCCGACCGGGACAGGACAAGAATCTTTCTTT.

The chain's CDR3 is CASSLVNRGSGELFF. The CDR3 DNA reads as TGTGCCAGCAGCTTAGTCAACAGGGGGTCCGGGGAGCTGTTTTTT. This chain links TRBV7-2 with TRBJ2-2; 8 positions match TRBD1. J lost 6 bases, V lost 1 base, and 4 bases had no gene match. Germline lookup yields CDR1 SGHTA and CDR2 FQGNSA. This CDR3 is 15 amino acids long.

The chain joins TRBV5-1 to TRBJ2-3; D unresolved. This CDR3 is 13 amino acids long. The germline V and J ends were trimmed by 2 bases and 4 bases, with 8 bases remaining between them. Per the germline V gene, CDR1 is SGHRS and CDR2 is YFSETQ. The CDR3 spells CASSFRRPDTQYF. CDR3 nucleotides: TGCGCCAGCAGCTTCCGCAGGCCAGATACGCAGTATTTT.

This clonotype was recorded at least ten times. The rearrangement uses TRBV6-2 or TRBV6-3 and TRBJ1-1; no clear D. This CDR3 is 14 amino acids long. CDR1 is MNHEY, CDR2 SVGEGT, per germline. V was cut by 6 bases and J by 0 bases, with 11 bases left in between. The CDR3 region has the DNA TGTGCCAGCAGGGACTCCACCGTGAACACTGAAGCTTTCTTT. Its protein product is CASRDSTVNTEAFF.

In regard to this clonotype: This may come from a read error, since a much larger clone is one base off. The J gene is TRBJ2-5, the V gene TRBV6-5; D gene uncertain. V lost 2 bases and J 5 bases, leaving 3 bases between the germline ends. Germline CDR1 is MNHEY and CDR2 is SVGAGI. The CDR3 loop spans 11 amino acids. The CDR3 DNA is TGTGCCAGCAGTTACGGTGAGACCCAGTACTTC. It encodes CASSYGETQYF.

This clonotype was detected ten times or more. This chain joins TRBV10-3 and TRBJ2-3; 12 bases align to TRBD2. CDR1 is ENHRY and CDR2 is SYGVKD in the germline V gene. V trimming: 4 bases; J trimming: 3 bases; junction bases outside the gene matches: 5. The CDR3 contains 16 residues. CDR3 coding DNA: TGTGCCATCAGTGCAAGGACTAGCGGGGTGACAGATACGCAGTATTTT. Translating it yields CAISARTSGVTDTQYF.

This clonotype was recorded many times. The genes are TRBV10-3 and TRBJ1-1, with D perhaps matching TRBD1 (5 bases). Germline values: CDR1 ENHRY, CDR2 SYGVKD. Trimming took 3 bases from V and 1 from J, leaving 12 bases between them. This CDR3 spans 15 amino acids. The CDR3 DNA reads as TGTGCCATCAGTGACCTAATTACAGGGAACACTGAAGCTTTCTTT. Its translation is CAISDLITGNTEAFF.

In its sample, this clonotype was seen many times. V and J are TRBV20-1 and TRBJ2-1; 8 bases line up with TRBD1. V was clipped by 5 bases and J by 4 bases; unmatched bases: 10. Germline V gene data show CDR1 as DFQATT and CDR2 as SNEGSKA (reference sequence). CDR3 length: 15 amino acids. CDR3 sequence reads: CSAPPPGQVYNEQFF. CDR3 nucleotides: TGCAGTGCTCCACCCCCGGGACAGGTATACAATGAGCAGTTCTTC.

V is TRBV6-5 and J is TRBJ2-1; TRBD2 agrees at 14 bases. The CDR3 covers 18 residues. V shed 7 bases, J shed 0 bases, and the junction held 8 bases outside the gene matches. The germline V gene encodes CDR1 MNHEY and CDR2 SVGAGI. CDR3 in amino acids: CASIAGTSGGDSYNEQFF. Here the CDR3 DNA reads TGTGCCAGCATCGCCGGGACTAGCGGGGGCGACTCCTACAATGAGCAGTTCTTC.

V and J are TRBV5-1 and TRBJ1-1; TRBD1 agrees at 10 bases. CDR1 SGHRS and CDR2 YFSETQ come from the germline V gene. The CDR3 consists of 18 residues. Losses at the gene ends were 4 bases for V and 1 base for J; bases not matched to a gene: 13. This chain's CDR3 is CASSQDRGAWTSNTEAFF. The CDR3 DNA sequence: TGCGCCAGCAGCCAGGACAGGGGGGCATGGACTTCGAACACTGAAGCTTTCTTT.

This clonotype was seen more than once but under ten times. This chain links TRBV6-2 or TRBV6-3 with TRBJ1-5; the D is unclear. CDR1 is MNHEY and CDR2 is SVGEGT in the germline V gene. CDR3 length equals 15 residues. V was shortened by 5 bases and J by 0 bases, with 11 bases between the two germline ends. CDR3 in DNA: TGTGCCAGCAGTCCTCAGAGGTCTAGCAATCAGCCCCAGCATTTT. Encoded protein: CASSPQRSSNQPQHF.

The V gene is TRBV20-1, the J gene TRBJ1-5; 7 bases are a match to TRBD1. The CDR3 sequence is 12 residues long. J was trimmed by 6 bases and V by 7 bases; bases with no gene match: 6. Germline values: CDR1 DFQATT, CDR2 SNEGSKA (reference sequence). CDR3 sequence reads: CSVLDRVQPQHF. For the CDR3, the DNA is TGCAGTGTTCTCGACAGGGTTCAGCCCCAGCATTTT.